Shown below are 21 T cell receptor beta chains from a single sample sequenced in a study of shared clonotypes between healthy human individuals. TCRdb's table, derived via immunoSEQ multiplex PCR, lists solely in-frame clones and lacks some. Among about 2.3 million clones listed, 85% to 95% were seen once. The sequencing sample was made of naive CD4+ T cells from PBMCs. As for subset: CD45RA+ positively selected. These receptors all stem from a man aged 18 to 29 in good health. Some clones in this sample may be carry-over from other donors' samples.

This clone was seen just once. The V call is TRBV27, the J call TRBJ2-5, with TRBD1 matching 7 bases. The germline CDR1 and CDR2 sequences are MNHEY and SMNVEV (reference sequence). J gave up 4 bases and V 0 bases, and 2 bases lay outside the gene matches. This CDR3 contains 14 residues. The CDR3 loop reads CASSLSGGGETQYF. For the CDR3, the DNA is TGTGCCAGCAGTTTATCAGGGGGCGGAGAGACCCAGTACTTC.

The chain links TRBV9 to TRBJ1-2; D gene uncertain. The CDR3 loop spans 16 amino acids. Germline loops: CDR1 SGDLS, CDR2 YYNGEE. V was pared by 4 bases and J by 4 bases, with 20 bases between. CDR3 sequence (DNA): TGTGCCAGCAGCCCTCGAGGTGACTCCTTACGCTATGGCTACACCTTC. It codes for CASSPRGDSLRYGYTF.

This clone occurred once. V gene TRBV9 combines with J gene TRBJ2-3, with TRBD1 matching over 7 bases. CDR3 length equals 14 residues. Per germline, CDR1 SGDLS and CDR2 YYNGEE. Trimming at V came to 7 bases and at J to 1 base, leaving 6 bases not matched to a gene. The CDR3 DNA follows: TGTGCCAGCGCCAGACAGGGACGCACAGATACGCAGTATTTT. Translated: CASARQGRTDTQYF.

V gene TRBV25-1 combines with J gene TRBJ1-2, with 7 nucleotides matching TRBD1. The CDR3 has 14 amino acids. Germline lookup yields CDR1 MGHDK and CDR2 SYGVNS. With 6 bases clipped from V and 3 bases from J, the junction kept 7 bases outside the gene matches. For the CDR3, the DNA is TGTGCCAGCAGCGCAGGGACAGACTACTATGGCTACACCTTC. Translated: CASSAGTDYYGYTF.

This CDR3 reads CASSRSAGQGAYEQYF. CDR3 DNA sequence: TGTGCCAGCAGTAGATCAGCCGGACAGGGGGCCTACGAGCAGTACTTC. The genes are TRBV27 and TRBJ2-7, with 10 bases identical to TRBD1. Germline assignment: CDR1 MNHEY and CDR2 SMNVEV (reference sequence). This CDR3 is 16 amino acids long. Trimming took 5 bases from V and 2 from J; bases not matched to a gene: 9.

The rearrangement uses TRBV7-2 and TRBJ1-1; D not certain. The ends were cut back, 2 bases at V and 8 bases at J, with 6 bases in the middle. Germline assignment: CDR1 SGHTA and CDR2 FQGNSA. The CDR3 runs to 11 residues. CDR3 sequence reads: CASSLQGEAFF. In DNA, the CDR3 is TGTGCCAGCAGCTTACAAGGAGAAGCTTTCTTT.

The chain uses TRBV7-3 and TRBJ2-1, with D perhaps matching TRBD1 or TRBD2 (5 bases each). V lost 6 bases to trimming and J lost 2 bases, with 17 bases between them. CDR1 SGHTA and CDR2 FQGTGA come from the germline V gene. This CDR3 has 16 amino acids. For the CDR3, the DNA is TGTGCCAGCAGGATGACTGCCGGGACCACCTACAATGAGCAGTTCTTC. This codes for CASRMTAGTTYNEQFF.

The chain joins TRBV28 to TRBJ2-3; D possibly corresponds to TRBD1 (5 bases). Germline lookup yields CDR1 MDHEN and CDR2 SYDVKM. There are 13 residues in the CDR3. V lost 2 bases to trimming and J lost 9 bases, with 12 bases between them. The CDR3 protein is CASSLAAGATQYF. The CDR3 region has the DNA TGTGCCAGCAGTTTAGCAGCTGGGGCCACGCAGTATTTT.

The rearrangement links TRBV7-2 to TRBJ2-1; 7 bases match TRBD1. There are 14 residues in the CDR3. CDR1 and CDR2 (germline): SGHTA, FQGNSA. With V trimmed by 0 bases and J by 4 bases, 0 bases remained unmatched. Written as DNA, the CDR3 is TGTGCCAGCAGCTTAGCGGGACAGTACAATGAGCAGTTCTTC. It yields the protein CASSLAGQYNEQFF.

J is TRBJ2-5 and V is TRBV9; TRBD1 matches 7 bases. V lost 2 bases and J lost 3; bases outside the gene matches: 1. CDR1 and CDR2 from the germline V gene are SGDLS and YYNGEE. This CDR3 is built from 13 residues. This CDR3 reads CASSVTGEETQYF. DNA for the CDR3: TGTGCCAGCAGCGTCACAGGGGAAGAGACCCAGTACTTC.

V is TRBV5-1 and J is TRBJ2-7; D gene unclear. There are 13 residues in the CDR3. The V gene lost 0 bases and the J gene lost 5 bases, with 9 bases spanning the gap. Germline assignment: CDR1 SGHRS and CDR2 YFSETQ. CDR3 in DNA: TGCGCCAGCAGCTTGGCTTCCCAGGACGAGCAGTACTTC. Translating it yields CASSLASQDEQYF.

This chain joins TRBV5-6 and TRBJ2-3; TRBD1 agrees at 7 bases. The germline gives CDR1 SGHDT, CDR2 YYEEEE. V was clipped by 4 bases and J by 0 bases; unmatched bases: 8. The CDR3 sequence is 16 residues long. The CDR3 loop reads CASSPQGLPSTDTQYF. As DNA, the CDR3 is TGTGCCAGCAGCCCACAGGGGTTGCCTAGCACAGATACGCAGTATTTT.

This chain links TRBV5-6 with TRBJ2-4; D is perhaps TRBD1 (7 bases). V lost 4 bases, J lost 8 bases, and 16 bases lay in between. The germline CDR1 and CDR2 sequences are SGHDT and YYEEEE. The length of the CDR3 is 14 residues. CDR3 in amino acids: CASSASGGKDIQYF. CDR3 in DNA: TGTGCCAGCAGCGCCTCAGGGGGGAAGGACATTCAGTACTTC. Combining the CDR3 with reference TRBV5-6 and TRBJ2-4 gives the whole variable domain DAGVTQSPTHLIKTRGQQVTLRCSPKSGHDTVSWYQQALGQGPQFIFQYYEEEERQRGNFPDRFSGHQFPNYSSELNVNALLLGDSALYLCASSASGGKDIQYFGAGTRLSVL.

The rearrangement links TRBV5-1 to TRBJ2-7; 14 bases map to TRBD2. Germline V gives CDR1 SGHRS, CDR2 YFSETQ. CDR3 length: 16 residues. V lost 4 bases and J lost 5; bases outside the gene matches: 8. CDR3 residues: CASSDGTSGSIDEQYF. CDR3 sequence (DNA): TGCGCCAGCAGCGATGGGACTAGCGGGAGTATCGACGAGCAGTACTTC.

The V gene is TRBV6-5, the J gene TRBJ2-7; no clear D gene. The length of the CDR3 is 15 residues. CDR1 and CDR2 (germline): MNHEY, SVGAGI. Between the trimmed V and J ends, which lost 0 bases and 10 bases, there was a span of 19 bases. The CDR3 DNA reads TGTGCCAGCAGTTACTCTGTTGTCTACTCCCGGTATCAGTACTTC. Translated: CASSYSVVYSRYQYF.

The chain is built from TRBV23-1 and TRBJ1-5; 7 nucleotides agree with TRBD1. TRBV23-1 is classed as an ORF, of uncertain function. The CDR3 spans 16 residues. The ends lost 7 bases at V and 3 bases at J; junction bases unmatched: 12. The CDR3 coding sequence is TGCGCCAGCACCCTTCGGGACAGACGAAACAATCAGCCCCAGCATTTT. This codes for CASTLRDRRNNQPQHF.

The chain has TRBV6-1 and TRBJ1-4, with a tentative D call TRBD1 (5 bases). The germline V and J ends were trimmed by 6 bases and 8 bases, with 13 bases remaining between them. Per germline, CDR1 MNHNS and CDR2 SASEGT. This CDR3 comprises 13 residues. The CDR3 bases are TGTGCCAGCAGGTACAGGTCAGGCGAAAAACTGTTTTTT. This encodes CASRYRSGEKLFF.

The chain couples TRBV29-1 to TRBJ1-5; D unresolved. This CDR3 spans 14 amino acids. The V gene lost 0 bases and the J gene lost 7 bases, with 13 bases spanning the gap. Looked up from germline, CDR1 is SQVTM and CDR2 is ANQGSEA. The CDR3 DNA is TGCAGCGTTGAAGAAGGAAGTCGTGGCCAGCCCCAGCATTTT. Amino acids: CSVEEGSRGQPQHF.

The chain has TRBV6-6 and TRBJ2-1; D is perhaps TRBD1 (5 bases). The CDR3 has 11 residues. Looked up from germline, CDR1 is MNHNY and CDR2 is SVGAGI (reference sequence). With 8 bases removed from V and 8 bases from J, the gap between germline ends came to 10 bases. The CDR3 loop is CASGTGDEQFF. The CDR3 coding sequence is TGTGCCAGCGGAACAGGTGATGAGCAGTTCTTC.

The rearrangement uses TRBV18 and TRBJ2-1, with D perhaps matching TRBD2 (6 bases). With 6 bases removed from V and 7 bases from J, the gap between germline ends came to 16 bases. Germline CDR1 and CDR2: KGHSH and LQKENI. There are 14 residues in the CDR3. CDR3 coding DNA: TGTGCCAGCTCTTCCCTTTCGGGGGTTAATGAGCAGTTCTTC. This gives the protein CASSSLSGVNEQFF.

The chain is built from TRBV5-1 and TRBJ2-7, with D perhaps TRBD2 (5 bases). The CDR3 spans 15 residues. V dropped 4 bases and J dropped 5 bases, with 19 bases sitting between them. CDR1 and CDR2 (germline): SGHRS, YFSETQ. In DNA, the CDR3 is TGCGCCAGCAGCCAGACCTGGATTGGTAGCGACGAGCAGTACTTC. Its protein is CASSQTWIGSDEQYF.